This T cell receptor (beta chain) was identified during a study of blood T cells in healthy people across ages (dated by TCRdb to the mid-2010s). About the investigation overall: In model experiments, template switching captured roughly one uniquely barcoded TCR beta cDNA molecule for every two T cells. The study measured age-related changes in TCR beta repertoire diversity using deep sequencing normalized with unique cDNA molecular identifiers. Four age groups were formed from the donors: young (average approximately 15 years), middle-aged (approximately 39), aged (around 62) and long-lived (82). To avoid experimental bias, donors of different ages were randomly spread across the sequencing lanes. Using the same blood draw, the study looked at two additional independent replicas of 1 million unique cDNA reads for two donors, one aged 18 to 29 and the other aged 80 or older.

The CDR3, cysteine through phenylalanine, is 15 amino acids long. The CDR3 DNA has 45 bases and is translated from base 1. V and J are truncated by 2 bases and 1 base respectively, leaving an intervening sequence of 11 bases. Library preparation used 5' RACE. Sequenced on an Illumina HiSeq 2500. A second PCR of about 6 to 12 cycles was run with a J-beta primer mix and a sample-barcoded 5' primer. A unique molecular identifier was introduced onto each TCR beta cDNA molecule by a template-switch 5' adaptor carrying 12 random nucleotides. At least 2.5 million CDR3-containing paired-end reads were obtained from each sample. First-strand cDNA synthesis was performed from all RNA using the Mint cDNA synthesis kit, with priming by a TRBC-specific oligonucleotide. Following uracil-DNA glycosylase treatment, all cDNA underwent a first 18-cycle PCR with the universal primers M1SS and BC2_uni_R. In the source study's methods: For normalization, 1 million high-quality reads, each with a distinct molecular identifier, were randomly selected from each sample. Reads with shared molecular identifiers were discarded instead of being binned into consensus sequences. MiTCR, set to a Q25 quality threshold and the strictest error-elimination algorithm, was used for CDR3 identification, clonotype clustering and error correction. Lower-bound total TCR beta diversity was estimated with a nonparametric unseen species model using Euler transformation. In-frame beta chains were kept once TCRdb had trimmed the public reads at Q25 with fastp and called clones with MiXCR. Every entry covers one CDR3 protein and lists the most common genes and DNA from its rows. In this record, the V and J calls reflect TCRdb's handling and not the investigators' own analysis. Across this sample there are about 1.1 million distinct CDR3 sequences, with roughly two fifths seen only once. Clones ranked in the top ten supply around 13% of the sample.

On the study overall, not on this receptor specifically: Donor CMV infection status was unknown, potentially confounding age-related changes in expanded clonotypes. Bulk unsorted PBMC profiling prevented conclusive comparison of naive and antigen-experienced compartments. Estimates of total diversity based on one million sequenced T cells were regarded as lower bounds and as underestimates. A strong correlation was found between observed TCR beta diversity and the percentage of naive T cells measured by flow cytometry. Compared with the aged group, more naive CD4+ T cells, fewer expanded clones and increased TCR diversity were shown by the long-lived group, suggesting age selection. Observed TCR beta diversity per million T cells fell roughly linearly with age, and a significant reduction was already apparent by age around 36.

The donors were under 40 Caucasian individuals from Russia, aged roughly 6 to 90 years, who were systemically healthy. Each donor gave approximately 9.3 milliliters of peripheral blood, collected into EDTA-treated Vacutainer tubes. Ficoll-Paque density-gradient centrifugation was used to isolate PBMCs, with at least 6.5 million per sample. Trizol reagent was used to extract total RNA from PBMCs, with at least 6 micrograms per sample. For every donor, an aliquot of PBMCs went through flow cytometry to measure the percentages of naive CD45RAhigh/CD27high T cells. This clonotype came up a few times. The target of this receptor is not known. Base qualities are missing; no much larger clone stands one base away.

Recombination joined TRBV12-3 or TRBV12-4 with TRBJ1-1, with no D gene named confidently. The receptor's source is a man aged 18 to 35 in good health. The sample comprised blood. The CDR3 protein: CASSLYSISNTEAFF. In nucleotide form, the sequence is TGTGCCAGCAGTTTATACAGCATCTCGAACACTGAAGCTTTCTTT.